Detailed here is one TCR beta chain. Its antigen is not identified. The entry originates in a study of shared clonotypes between healthy human individuals. Looking at the study overall: CD4 naive and CD4 memory each took three plates per donor, while CD8 naive took two and CD8 memory one.

Regarding the study as a whole: In the sorted subsets, rarefaction showed sequencing was incomplete despite large depth. The expectation was that sequencing depth would affect clonotype sharing among donors.

Profiling relied on immunoSEQ multiplex PCR, and the TCRdb table lists in-frame clones only, not all of them. The table includes over a million clones, approximately 70% detected once. Germline V lookup: CDR1 KGHSH, CDR2 LQKENI. The germline V and J ends were trimmed by 1 base and 4 bases, with 13 bases remaining between them. This CDR3 contains 15 residues. Donation came from healthy HIV-negative adults that had no recent acute infections or vaccinations. The gene calls are TRBV18 and TRBJ1-1; possible D gene TRBD1, 6 bases. The clonotype comes from a man younger than 35 in good health. The sequencing input was memory CD4+ T cells sorted from blood. As to subset: CD45RA-negative fraction. CDR3 sequence: CASSPQGQGSTEAFF. The DNA of the CDR3 is TGTGCCAGCTCACCACAAGGCCAGGGGTCCACTGAAGCTTTCTTT.